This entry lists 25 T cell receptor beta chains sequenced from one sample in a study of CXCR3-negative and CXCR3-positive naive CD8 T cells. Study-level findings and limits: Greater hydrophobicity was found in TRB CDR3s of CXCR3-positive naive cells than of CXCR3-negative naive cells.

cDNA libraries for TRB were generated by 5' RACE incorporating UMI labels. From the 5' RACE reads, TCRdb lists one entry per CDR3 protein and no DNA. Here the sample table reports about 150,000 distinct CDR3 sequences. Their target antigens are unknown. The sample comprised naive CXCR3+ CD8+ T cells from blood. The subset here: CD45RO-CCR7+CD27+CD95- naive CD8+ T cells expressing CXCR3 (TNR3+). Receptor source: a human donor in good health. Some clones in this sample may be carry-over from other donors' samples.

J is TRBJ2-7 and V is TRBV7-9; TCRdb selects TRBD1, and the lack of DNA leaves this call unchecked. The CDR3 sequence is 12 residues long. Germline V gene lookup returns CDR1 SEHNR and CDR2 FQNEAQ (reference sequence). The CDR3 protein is CASSSQGTEQYF. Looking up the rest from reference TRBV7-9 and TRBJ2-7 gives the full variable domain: DTGVSQNPRHKITKRGQNVTFRCDPISEHNRLYWYRQTLGQGPEFLTYFQNEAQLEKSRLLSDRFSAERPKGSFSTLEIQRTEQGDSAMYLCASSSQGTEQYFGPGTRLTVT.

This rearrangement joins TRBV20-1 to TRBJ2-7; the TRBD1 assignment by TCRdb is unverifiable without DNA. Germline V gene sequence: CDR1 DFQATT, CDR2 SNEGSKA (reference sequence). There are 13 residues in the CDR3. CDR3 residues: CSALTGFSYEQYF.

CDR3 amino acids: CSARGALWNEQFF. The chain has TRBV20-1 and TRBJ2-1; without DNA, the TCRdb call of TRBD2 cannot be checked. This CDR3 comprises 13 residues. The germline CDR1 and CDR2 sequences are DFQATT and SNEGSKA (reference sequence).

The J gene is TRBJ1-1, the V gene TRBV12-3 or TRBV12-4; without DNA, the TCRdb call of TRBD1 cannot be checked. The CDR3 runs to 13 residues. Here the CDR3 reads CASSSPTLREAFF.

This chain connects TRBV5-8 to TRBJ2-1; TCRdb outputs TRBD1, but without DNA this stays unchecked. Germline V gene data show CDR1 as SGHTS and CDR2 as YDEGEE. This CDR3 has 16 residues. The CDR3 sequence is CASSWGAGALGNEQFF.

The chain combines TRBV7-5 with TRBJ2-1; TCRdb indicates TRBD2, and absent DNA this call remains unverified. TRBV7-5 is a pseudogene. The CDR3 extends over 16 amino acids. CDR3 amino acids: CISVPEVGPYYNEQFF.

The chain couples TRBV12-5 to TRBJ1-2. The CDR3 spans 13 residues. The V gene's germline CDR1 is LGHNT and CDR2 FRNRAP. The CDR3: CASGLGYGYGYTF.

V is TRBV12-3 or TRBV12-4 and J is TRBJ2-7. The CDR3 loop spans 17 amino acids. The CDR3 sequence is CASRGVTTNPVSYEQYF.

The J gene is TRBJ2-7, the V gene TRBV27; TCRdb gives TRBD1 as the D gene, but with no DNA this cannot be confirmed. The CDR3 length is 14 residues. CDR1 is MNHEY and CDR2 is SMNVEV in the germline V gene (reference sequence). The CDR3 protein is CASSLPGQGHEQYF.

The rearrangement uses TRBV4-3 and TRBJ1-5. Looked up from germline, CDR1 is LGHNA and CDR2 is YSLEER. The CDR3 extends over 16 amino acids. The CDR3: CASSRTREMNIQPQHF.

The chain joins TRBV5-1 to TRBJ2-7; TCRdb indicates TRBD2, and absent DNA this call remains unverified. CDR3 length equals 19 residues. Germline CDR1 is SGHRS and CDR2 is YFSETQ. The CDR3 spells CASSPNLAGGPRESYEQYF.

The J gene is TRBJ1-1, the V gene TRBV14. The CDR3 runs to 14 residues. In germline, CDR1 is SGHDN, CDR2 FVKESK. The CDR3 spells CASSQVVTQTEAFF.

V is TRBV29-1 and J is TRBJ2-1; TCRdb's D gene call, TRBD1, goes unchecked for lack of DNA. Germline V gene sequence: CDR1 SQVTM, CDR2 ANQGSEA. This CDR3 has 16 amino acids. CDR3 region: CSVEAQGGSSYNEQFF.

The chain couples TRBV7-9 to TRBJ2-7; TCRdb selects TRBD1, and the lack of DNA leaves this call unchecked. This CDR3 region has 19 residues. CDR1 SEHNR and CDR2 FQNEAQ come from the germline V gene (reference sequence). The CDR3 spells CASSLSFSTTLGTPYEQYF.

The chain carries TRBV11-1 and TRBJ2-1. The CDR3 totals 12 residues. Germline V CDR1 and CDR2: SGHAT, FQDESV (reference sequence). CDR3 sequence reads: CASSQSHNEQFF.

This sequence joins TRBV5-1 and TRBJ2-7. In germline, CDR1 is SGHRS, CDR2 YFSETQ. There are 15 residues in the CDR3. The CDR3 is CASSSPDRNSYEQYF.

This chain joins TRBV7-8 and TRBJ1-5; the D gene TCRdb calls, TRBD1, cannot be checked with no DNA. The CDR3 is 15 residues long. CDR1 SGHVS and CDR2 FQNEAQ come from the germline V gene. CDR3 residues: CASSSQDRRSQPQHF.

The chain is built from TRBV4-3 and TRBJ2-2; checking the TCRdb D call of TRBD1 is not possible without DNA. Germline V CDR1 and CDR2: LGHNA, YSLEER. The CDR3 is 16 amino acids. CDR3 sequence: CASSQDRGGATGELFF.

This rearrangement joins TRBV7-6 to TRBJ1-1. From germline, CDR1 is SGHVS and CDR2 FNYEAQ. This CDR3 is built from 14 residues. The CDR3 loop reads CASSLAQGSVEAFF.

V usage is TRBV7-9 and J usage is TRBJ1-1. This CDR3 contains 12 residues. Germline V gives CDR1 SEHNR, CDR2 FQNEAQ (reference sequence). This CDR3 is CASSGPNTEAFF. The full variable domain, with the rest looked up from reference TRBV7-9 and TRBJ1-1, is DTGVSQNPRHKITKRGQNVTFRCDPISEHNRLYWYRQTLGQGPEFLTYFQNEAQLEKSRLLSDRFSAERPKGSFSTLEIQRTEQGDSAMYLCASSGPNTEAFFGQGTRLTVV.

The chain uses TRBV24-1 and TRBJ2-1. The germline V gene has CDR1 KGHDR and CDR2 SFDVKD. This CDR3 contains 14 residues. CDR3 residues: CATSEGRNYNEQFF.

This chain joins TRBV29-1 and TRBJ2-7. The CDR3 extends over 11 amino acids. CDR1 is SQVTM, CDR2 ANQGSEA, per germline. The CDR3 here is CSVAYSYEQYF.

CDR3 protein: CASSLTGGDNEQFF. V and J are TRBV13 and TRBJ2-1; TCRdb selects TRBD1, and the lack of DNA leaves this call unchecked. The germline V gene has CDR1 PRHDT and CDR2 FYEKMQ (reference sequence). This CDR3 comprises 14 residues.

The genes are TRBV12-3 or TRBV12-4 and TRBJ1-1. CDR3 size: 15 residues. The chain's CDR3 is CASGWGRALGTEAFF.

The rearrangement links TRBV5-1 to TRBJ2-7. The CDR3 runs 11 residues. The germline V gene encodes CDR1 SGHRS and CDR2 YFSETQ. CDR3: CASTEVYEQYF.